The entry below gives a single T cell receptor beta chain sequence along with its context. Its specificity is unknown. These data are taken from a study of T cell repertoires in cytomegalovirus infection. Across the study: Used in the study were CMV epitopes, some recently identified and HLA-C-restricted, others well-studied and HLA-B-restricted. A matching HLA type, together with CMV infection, was signaled by public TCR beta signatures.

TCRdb redid the calling of the reads with MiXCR, one entry per CDR3 protein. The table lists around 900,000 distinct CDR3 sequences, around 29% of them singletons. The study, taken as a whole, reports: Based on cumulative public TCR beta family frequency, carriers of CMV plus the relevant HLA were identified. In two of eight donors, the top clonotype was HLA-C-restricted CMV-specific.

Germline CDR1 LGHNA, CDR2 YSLEER. This CDR3 has 15 residues. After removal of 1 base from V and 4 bases from J, the junction contained 1 base not matched to a gene. The TCR sequence derives from a human donor in good health (CMV status not recorded). Some clones in this sample may be carry-over from other donors' samples. The rearrangement links TRBV4-3 to TRBJ1-6, with 7 nucleotides matching TRBD1. This specimen consisted of cultured CD8+ T cells from PBMCs, obtained from culture after CMV antigen stimulation. The CDR3 reads CASSQGQGYNSPLHF. DNA of the CDR3: TGCGCCAGCAGCCAAGGACAGGGATATAATTCACCCCTCCACTTT.